This T cell receptor beta chain derives from a study of beta chain features in type 1 diabetes. On the study more broadly: Regarding age, gender and cell yields, patients proved similar to healthy donors.

Of the isolated RNA, all was reverse transcribed, and so the sequenced material was expressed TCRB transcripts. TCRdb's copy holds only in-frame clones and misses some; the assay was immunoSEQ multiplex PCR. The table has about 240,000 clones, 25% to 30% seen once; the top ten hold under 4.5%. Trimming removed 7 bases from V and 4 bases from J; junction bases left unmatched: 6. CDR3 size: 13 residues. The germline gives CDR1 SGHRS, CDR2 YFSETQ. The J gene is TRBJ1-1, the V gene TRBV5-1, with 8 bases aligning to TRBD1. The specimen sequenced was central memory CD4+ T cells from blood. The TCR originated in a man aged 30 to 45 in good health. CDR3 DNA: TGCGCCAGCTGGGGAACAGGGGGCACTGAAGCTTTCTTT. This codes for CASWGTGGTEAFF.